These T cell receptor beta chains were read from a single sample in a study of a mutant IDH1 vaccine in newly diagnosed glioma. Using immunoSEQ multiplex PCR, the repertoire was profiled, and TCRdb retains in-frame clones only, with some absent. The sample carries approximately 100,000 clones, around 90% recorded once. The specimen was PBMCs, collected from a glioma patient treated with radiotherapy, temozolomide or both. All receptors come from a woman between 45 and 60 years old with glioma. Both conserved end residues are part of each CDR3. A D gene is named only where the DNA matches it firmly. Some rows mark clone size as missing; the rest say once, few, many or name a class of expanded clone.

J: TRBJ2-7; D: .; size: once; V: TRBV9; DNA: TGTGCCAGCAGCCCCGGGAGGACAGTCTACGAGCAGTACTTC; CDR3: CASSPGRTVYEQYF
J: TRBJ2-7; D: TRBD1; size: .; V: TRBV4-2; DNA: TGTGCCAGCACCCCCGGGACAGGGGACTCCTACGAGCAGTACTTC; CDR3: CASTPGTGDSYEQYF
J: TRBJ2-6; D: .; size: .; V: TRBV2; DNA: TGTGCCTCCCTTGAGGGGTTCTCTGGGGCCAACGTCCTGACTTTC; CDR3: CASLEGFSGANVLTF
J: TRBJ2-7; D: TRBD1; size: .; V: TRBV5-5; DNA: TGTGCCAGCAGCATTCCCGGGACAGGGGGCTCCTACGAGCAGTACTTC; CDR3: CASSIPGTGGSYEQYF
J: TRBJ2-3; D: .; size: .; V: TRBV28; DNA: TGTGCCAGCAGCATTAGCACAGATACGCAGTATTTT; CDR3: CASSISTDTQYF
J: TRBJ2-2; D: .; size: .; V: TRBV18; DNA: TGTGCCAGCTCCTCAAAGACTATGAACACCGGGGAGCTGTTTTTT; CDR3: CASSSKTMNTGELFF
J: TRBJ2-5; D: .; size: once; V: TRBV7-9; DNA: TGTGCCAGCAGCTTAGAAGGGGTCCAAGAGACCCAGTACTTC; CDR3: CASSLEGVQETQYF
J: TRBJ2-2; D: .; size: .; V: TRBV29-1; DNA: TGCAGCGTTGAAGATGGGGGAGCCACCGGGGAGCTGTTTTTT; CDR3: CSVEDGGATGELFF
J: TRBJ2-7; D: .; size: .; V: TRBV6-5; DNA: TGTGCCAGCAGACCCCGGGACACATCCTACGAGCAGTACTTC; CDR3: CASRPRDTSYEQYF
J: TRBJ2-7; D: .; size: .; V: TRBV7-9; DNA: TGTGCCAGCAGCACCGGGACCCTTTACGAGCAGTACTTC; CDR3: CASSTGTLYEQYF
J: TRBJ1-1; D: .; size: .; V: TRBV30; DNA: TGTGCCTGGACGGGGTACTCTGAAGCTTTCTTT; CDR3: CAWTGYSEAFF
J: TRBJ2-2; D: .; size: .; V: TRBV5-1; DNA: TGCGCCAGCAGCTTGGGTGCGCCTCCCACCCGATACTACACCGGGGAGCTGTTTTTT; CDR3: CASSLGAPPTRYYTGELFF
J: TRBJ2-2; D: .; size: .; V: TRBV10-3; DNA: TGTGCCATCAGTGTGAGTCCGACCAGCCCCACCGGGGAGCTGTTTTTT; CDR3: CAISVSPTSPTGELFF
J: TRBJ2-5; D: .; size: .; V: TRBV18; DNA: TGTGCCAGCTCACCGGCCCAAGAGACCCAGTACTTC; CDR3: CASSPAQETQYF
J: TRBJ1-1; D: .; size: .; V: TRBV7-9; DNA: TGTGCCATAGGCCCGGGAGCGCTCCCTACTGAAGCTTTCTTT; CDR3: CAIGPGALPTEAFF
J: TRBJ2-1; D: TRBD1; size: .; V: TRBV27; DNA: TGTGCCAGCACACAGGGGAACTCCTACAATGAGCAGTTCTTC; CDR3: CASTQGNSYNEQFF
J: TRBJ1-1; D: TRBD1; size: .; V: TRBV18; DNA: TGTGCCAGCTCACCGGGACAGGGGAACACTGAAGCTTTCTTT; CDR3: CASSPGQGNTEAFF
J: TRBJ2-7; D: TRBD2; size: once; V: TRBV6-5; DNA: TGTGCCAGCAGCAGCGGGGTGGGAGAGCAGTACTTC; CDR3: CASSSGVGEQYF
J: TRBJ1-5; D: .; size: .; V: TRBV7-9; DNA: TGTGCCAGCAGCTCCCAGGGCAGCAATCAGCCCCAGCATTTT; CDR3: CASSSQGSNQPQHF
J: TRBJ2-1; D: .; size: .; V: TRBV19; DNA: TGTGCCAGTAGCGACAGTTGGGAGCAGTTCTTC; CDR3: CASSDSWEQFF
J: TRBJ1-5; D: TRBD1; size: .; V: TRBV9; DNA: TGTGCCAGCAGCGCAGAACAGGGGGATCAGCCCCAGCATTTT; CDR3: CASSAEQGDQPQHF
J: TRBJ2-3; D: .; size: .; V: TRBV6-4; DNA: TGTGCCAGCAGGCTACAGGGTGAGGGCACAGATACGCAGTATTTT; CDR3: CASRLQGEGTDTQYF
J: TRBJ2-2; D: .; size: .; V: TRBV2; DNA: TGTGCGCAGAGGTTAGGGGCCCCGAACACCGGGGAGCTGTTTTTT; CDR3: CAQRLGAPNTGELFF
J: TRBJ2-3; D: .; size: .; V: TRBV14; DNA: TGTGCCAGCAGCCAGAGTACAGATACGCAGTATTTT; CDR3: CASSQSTDTQYF